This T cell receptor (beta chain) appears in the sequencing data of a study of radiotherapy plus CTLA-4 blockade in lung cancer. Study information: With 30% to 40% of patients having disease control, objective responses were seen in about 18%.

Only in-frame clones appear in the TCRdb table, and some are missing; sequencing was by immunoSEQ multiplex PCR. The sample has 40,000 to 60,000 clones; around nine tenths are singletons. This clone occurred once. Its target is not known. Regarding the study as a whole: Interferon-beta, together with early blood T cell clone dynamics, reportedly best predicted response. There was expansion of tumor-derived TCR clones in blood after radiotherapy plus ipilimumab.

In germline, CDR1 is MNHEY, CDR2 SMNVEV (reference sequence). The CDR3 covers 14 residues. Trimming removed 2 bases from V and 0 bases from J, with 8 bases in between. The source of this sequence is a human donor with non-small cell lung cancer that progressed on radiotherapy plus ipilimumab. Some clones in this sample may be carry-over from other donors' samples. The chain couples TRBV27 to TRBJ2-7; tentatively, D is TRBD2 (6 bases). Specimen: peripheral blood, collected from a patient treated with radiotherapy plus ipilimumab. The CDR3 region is CASSLAGSSYEQYF. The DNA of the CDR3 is TGTGCCAGCAGTTTAGCGGGGAGCTCCTACGAGCAGTACTTC.